The subject of this entry is one T cell receptor (beta chain). Treatment given: randomized to nivolumab then ipilimumab (arm A) or the reverse (arm B). The sample belongs to a study of sequential checkpoint blockade in melanoma. Overall study context: Patients were randomized 1:1 to nivolumab-then-ipilimumab or ipilimumab-then-nivolumab first-line.

CDR1 is SGHNT and CDR2 is YENEEA in the germline V gene. The CDR3 is 15 residues long. V was pared by 7 bases and J by 1 base, with 17 bases between. Method: immunoSEQ multiplex PCR; TCRdb's copy keeps in-frame clones and lacks some. The sample has 5,500 to 7,500 clones; approximately 21% are singletons. The sequences come from tumor tissue (inferred from file names), collected from a patient given nivolumab and ipilimumab in sequence. The chain recombines TRBV11-3 with TRBJ2-7; possibly TRBD1 for D (6 bases). The receptor was derived from a human donor with melanoma. The chain's CDR3 is CASKDQGNWSYEQYF. The CDR3 bases are TGTGCCAGCAAGGATCAGGGGAATTGGTCCTACGAGCAGTACTTC.